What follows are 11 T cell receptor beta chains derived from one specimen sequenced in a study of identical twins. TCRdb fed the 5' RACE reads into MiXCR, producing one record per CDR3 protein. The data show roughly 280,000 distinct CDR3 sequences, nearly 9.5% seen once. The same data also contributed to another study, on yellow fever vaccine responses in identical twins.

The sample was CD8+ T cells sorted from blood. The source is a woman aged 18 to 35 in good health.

The CDR3 spells CASSLGFTEAFF. CDR3 sequence (DNA): TGTGCCAGCAGCTTAGGGTTCACTGAAGCTTTCTTT. The chain combines TRBV7-9 with TRBJ1-1; D remains ambiguous. Trimming took off 1 base at V and 4 bases at J, with 4 bases between the two ends. The CDR3 covers 12 residues. Germline values: CDR1 SEHNR, CDR2 FQNEAQ (reference sequence).

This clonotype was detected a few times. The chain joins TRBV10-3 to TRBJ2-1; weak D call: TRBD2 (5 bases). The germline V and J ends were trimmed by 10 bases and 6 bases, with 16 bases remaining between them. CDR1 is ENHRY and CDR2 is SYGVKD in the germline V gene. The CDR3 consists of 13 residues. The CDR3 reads CAKLVTFVNEQFF. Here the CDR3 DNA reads TGTGCCAAACTAGTAACCTTTGTCAATGAGCAGTTCTTC.

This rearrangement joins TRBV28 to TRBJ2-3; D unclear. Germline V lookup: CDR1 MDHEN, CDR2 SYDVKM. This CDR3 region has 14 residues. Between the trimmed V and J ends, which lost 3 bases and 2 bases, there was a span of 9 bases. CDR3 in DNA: TGTGCCAGCAGTTTTTTGGGGTACACAGATACGCAGTATTTT. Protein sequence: CASSFLGYTDTQYF.

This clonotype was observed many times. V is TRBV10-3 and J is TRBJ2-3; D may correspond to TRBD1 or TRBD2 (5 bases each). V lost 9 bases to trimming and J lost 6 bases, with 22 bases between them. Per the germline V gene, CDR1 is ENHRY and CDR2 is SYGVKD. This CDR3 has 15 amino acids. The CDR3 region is CAIWDVRTGTDTQYF. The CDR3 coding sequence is TGTGCCATATGGGACGTTAGAACAGGAACCGATACGCAGTATTTT.

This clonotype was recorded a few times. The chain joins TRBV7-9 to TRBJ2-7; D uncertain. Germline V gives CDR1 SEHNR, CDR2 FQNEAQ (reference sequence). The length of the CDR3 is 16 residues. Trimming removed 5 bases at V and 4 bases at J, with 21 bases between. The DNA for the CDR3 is TGTGCCAGCAGCGAAAGTCTCCCGGACGGTACATACGAGCAGTACTTC. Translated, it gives CASSESLPDGTYEQYF.

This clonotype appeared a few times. The CDR3 loop reads CASSSIGTGGSLGAFF. DNA for the CDR3: TGTGCCAGCAGCTCGATCGGGACAGGGGGATCATTAGGAGCTTTCTTT. The rearrangement uses TRBV11-2 and TRBJ1-1; 11 bases are shared with TRBD1. This CDR3 has 16 residues. The J segment lost 10 bases and the V segment lost 4 bases, leaving 14 bases of the junction unmatched. Germline-derived CDR1 and CDR2 are SGHAT and FQNNGV. Full variable domain (remainder filled in from reference TRBV11-2 and TRBJ1-1): EAGVAQSPRYKIIEKRQSVAFWCNPISGHATLYWYQQILGQGPKLLIQFQNNGVVDDSQLPKDRFSAERLKGVDSTLKIQPAKLEDSAVYLCASSSIGTGGSLGAFFGQGTRLTVV.

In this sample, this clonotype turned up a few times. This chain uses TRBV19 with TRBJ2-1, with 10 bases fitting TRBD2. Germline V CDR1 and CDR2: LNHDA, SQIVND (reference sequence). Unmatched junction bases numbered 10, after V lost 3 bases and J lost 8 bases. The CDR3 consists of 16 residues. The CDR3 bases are TGTGCCAGTAGTATTTACCTAGCGGGGGCGTGGGATGAGCAGTTCTTC. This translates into CASSIYLAGAWDEQFF.

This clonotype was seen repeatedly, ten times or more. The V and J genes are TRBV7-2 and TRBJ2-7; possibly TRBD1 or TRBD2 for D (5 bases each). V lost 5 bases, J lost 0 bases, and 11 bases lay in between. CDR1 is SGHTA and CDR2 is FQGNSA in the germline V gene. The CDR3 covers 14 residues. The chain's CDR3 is CASSPGAYSYEQYF. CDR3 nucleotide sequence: TGTGCCAGCAGCCCCGGGGCCTACTCCTACGAGCAGTACTTC.

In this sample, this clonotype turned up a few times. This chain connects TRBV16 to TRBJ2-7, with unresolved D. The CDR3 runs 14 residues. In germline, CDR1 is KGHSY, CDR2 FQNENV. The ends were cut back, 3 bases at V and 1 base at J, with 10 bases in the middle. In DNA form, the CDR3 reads TGTGCCAGCAGCCACCCCGGCGCTTCCTACGAGCAGTACTTC. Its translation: CASSHPGASYEQYF.

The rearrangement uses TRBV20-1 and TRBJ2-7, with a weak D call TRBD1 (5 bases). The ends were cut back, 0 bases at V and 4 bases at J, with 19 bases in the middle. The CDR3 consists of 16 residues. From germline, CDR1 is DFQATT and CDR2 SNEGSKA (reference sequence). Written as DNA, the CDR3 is TGCAGTGCTAGAGATCTTCGGCAGGCGACAGATTACGAGCAGTACTTC. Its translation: CSARDLRQATDYEQYF.

The CDR3 is CASSQDRDPWVEQYF. Here the CDR3 DNA reads TGCGCCAGCAGCCAAGACCGGGACCCATGGGTCGAGCAGTACTTC. The chain employs TRBV4-3 and TRBJ2-7; possibly TRBD1 or TRBD2 for D (5 bases each). The CDR3 is made up of 15 amino acids. Germline CDR1 and CDR2: LGHNA and YSLEER. The ends were cut back, 0 bases at V and 6 bases at J, with 15 bases in the middle.